These 18 T cell receptor beta chains came from one sample sequenced in a study of T cells in Graves' hyperthyroidism and ophthalmopathy (dated by TCRdb to the late 2010s). The method behind the library was multiplex PCR. The sequencing machine was an Illumina HiSeq 2000. TCR beta CDR3 regions were amplified from RNA transcripts. A first-round RT-PCR of the TCR CDR3 used the HTBI primer set with the Qiagen OneStep RT-PCR kit. TCRdb reanalyzed the raw reads on its own, using fastp at Q25 for trimming and MiXCR for clone calling, and kept in-frame beta chains. Rows merge per CDR3 protein into single entries with the most common DNA and genes. The sample table contains about 500,000 distinct CDR3 sequences; only one count was recorded for over 15% of them. Around 17% of the sample is held by the ten biggest clonotypes. Sequenced input: blood. These receptors were collected from a woman under 30 with Graves' ophthalmopathy.

This clonotype appeared a few times. The V and J genes are TRBV4-1 and TRBJ2-3; the match to TRBD2 covers 8 bases. The CDR3 covers 16 residues. CDR1 is MGHRA and CDR2 is YSYEKL in the germline V gene. With V trimmed by 5 bases and J by 2 bases, 9 bases remained unmatched. In DNA, the CDR3 is TGCGCCAGCAGCGCTGCGGGAGCGGGGGCCACAGATACGCAGTATTTT. Its protein is CASSAAGAGATDTQYF.

This clonotype appeared many times. The chain employs TRBV27 and TRBJ2-1, with 10 bases fitting TRBD2. Per germline, CDR1 MNHEY and CDR2 SMNVEV (reference sequence). Trimming at V came to 8 bases and at J to 8 bases, leaving 12 bases not matched to a gene. The CDR3 length is 15 residues. CDR3 nucleotide sequence: TGTGCCAGCGGAGCGGGAGGGCCGACTCTCCATGAGCAGTTCTTC. Translated: CASGAGGPTLHEQFF.

J is TRBJ1-3 and V is TRBV4-1, with TRBD1 matching 8 bases. V gave up 4 bases and J gave up 6 bases; unmatched junction bases: 8. This CDR3 is built from 15 residues. In germline, CDR1 is MGHRA, CDR2 YSYEKL. CDR3 residues: CASSPRTGLANTIYF. The CDR3 DNA sequence: TGCGCCAGCAGCCCCCGGACAGGGTTAGCAAACACCATATATTTT.

The chain employs TRBV5-6 and TRBJ1-3; D not resolved. Germline loops: CDR1 SGHDT, CDR2 YYEEEE. V lost 0 bases to trimming and J lost 4 bases, with 14 bases between them. This CDR3 has 16 amino acids. In DNA, the CDR3 is TGTGCCAGCAGCTTGGGGGATCGACTCGACGGAAACACCATATATTTT. Protein sequence: CASSLGDRLDGNTIYF.

This chain joins TRBV6-2 or TRBV6-3 and TRBJ2-7; D may match TRBD1 or TRBD2 (5 bases each). V dropped 5 bases and J dropped 4 bases, with 12 bases sitting between them. Germline assignment: CDR1 MNHEY and CDR2 SVGEGT. CDR3 length: 13 amino acids. CDR3 protein: CASSPRDRYEQYF. CDR3 sequence (DNA): TGTGCCAGCAGTCCCCGGGACCGTTACGAGCAGTACTTC.

This clonotype was picked up many times. The J gene is TRBJ2-1, the V gene TRBV30; TRBD2 matches 9 bases. There are 17 residues in the CDR3. CDR1 is GTSNPN, CDR2 SVGIG, per germline (reference sequence). V gave up 0 bases and J gave up 2 bases; unmatched junction bases: 8. CDR3 region: CAWSVWREGLTYNEQFF. The CDR3 DNA sequence: TGTGCCTGGAGTGTATGGCGGGAGGGCCTAACCTACAATGAGCAGTTCTTC.

The chain couples TRBV5-4 to TRBJ2-6; D could derive from TRBD1 or TRBD2 (5 bases each). Germline V gene sequence: CDR1 SGHNT, CDR2 YYREEE (reference sequence). The CDR3 extends over 21 amino acids. V lost 3 bases to trimming and J lost 4 bases, with 29 bases between them. This CDR3 reads CASSSPGWARDHQRGANVLTF. CDR3 nucleotides: TGTGCCAGCAGCTCACCTGGGTGGGCCAGGGACCATCAGAGGGGGGCCAACGTCCTGACTTTC.

This sequence joins TRBV9 and TRBJ2-3; 16 nucleotides line up with TRBD2. The CDR3 loop spans 20 amino acids. Germline CDR1 SGDLS, CDR2 YYNGEE. V gave up 3 bases and J gave up 1 base; unmatched junction bases: 11. The CDR3: CASSAPGLAGGPPRTDTQYF. The CDR3 DNA is TGTGCCAGCAGCGCGCCGGGACTAGCGGGAGGGCCTCCTCGCACAGATACGCAGTATTTT.

Many counts were recorded for this clonotype. The chain combines TRBV6-5 with TRBJ2-1; D tentatively reads TRBD1 or TRBD2 (5 bases each). The germline CDR1 and CDR2 sequences are MNHEY and SVGAGI. CDR3 size: 16 residues. V lost 0 bases to trimming and J lost 0 bases, with 9 bases between them. The CDR3 reads CASSYSAGSSYNEQFF. The CDR3 coding sequence is TGTGCCAGCAGTTACTCGGCAGGGAGCTCCTACAATGAGCAGTTCTTC.

This chain joins TRBV5-1 and TRBJ1-3; TRBD1 might be the D (6 bases). V was trimmed by 4 bases and J by 5 bases, leaving 19 bases between them. In germline, CDR1 is SGHRS, CDR2 YFSETQ. CDR3 length: 16 amino acids. This chain's CDR3 is CASSPKGVNWRNTIYF. The DNA for the CDR3 is TGCGCCAGCAGCCCAAAGGGGGTAAACTGGAGAAACACCATATATTTT.

The V call is TRBV15, the J call TRBJ1-4, with D hard to call. The V gene lost 0 bases and the J gene lost 4 bases, with 6 bases spanning the gap. This CDR3 has 14 residues. Germline V lookup: CDR1 LNHNV, CDR2 YYDKDF (reference sequence). CDR3 bases: TGTGCCACCAGCAGAGATTACAGTAATGAAAAACTGTTTTTT. Amino acid sequence: CATSRDYSNEKLFF.

This clonotype was found many times. The genes are TRBV7-2 and TRBJ2-3; D is unclear. CDR1 is SGHTA and CDR2 is FQGNSA in the germline V gene. The CDR3 totals 16 residues. Between the trimmed V and J ends, which lost 2 bases and 0 bases, there was a span of 12 bases. This chain's CDR3 is CASSLNGGPSTDTQYF. CDR3 DNA sequence: TGTGCCAGCAGCTTAAACGGCGGTCCTAGCACAGATACGCAGTATTTT.

In this sample, this clonotype turned up many times. V gene TRBV2 combines with J gene TRBJ2-7; D is ambiguous. CDR3 length: 14 residues. Germline CDR1 is SNHLY and CDR2 is FYNNEI. The V end was cut by 2 bases, the J end by 2 bases, with 10 bases between. As DNA, the CDR3 is TGTGCCAGCAGTGAAATGGCAGGAACCTACGAGCAGTACTTC. Translation: CASSEMAGTYEQYF.

The rearrangement links TRBV28 to TRBJ2-7; 9 positions match TRBD1. Germline loops: CDR1 MDHEN, CDR2 SYDVKM. This CDR3 is built from 14 residues. With 8 bases clipped from V and 6 bases from J, the junction kept 11 bases outside the gene matches. DNA for the CDR3: TGTGCCAGCTCATCATCCGGGACAGGGTTCGAGCAGTACTTC. Its protein product is CASSSSGTGFEQYF.

This clonotype has ten or more counts. This chain joins TRBV6-1 and TRBJ2-6; D is perhaps TRBD2 (5 bases). Germline CDR1 is MNHNS and CDR2 is SASEGT. The ends were cut back, 9 bases at V and 3 bases at J, with 12 bases in the middle. CDR3 length: 14 residues. CDR3 loop: CASHEGDGANVLTF. DNA of the CDR3: TGTGCCAGTCATGAGGGCGATGGGGCCAACGTCCTGACTTTC.

In its sample, this clonotype was seen many times. The CDR3 nucleotides read TGTGCCAGCAGCCAAGATGCAAAGGGACATCCCGTTGAGCAGTTCTTC. It encodes CASSQDAKGHPVEQFF. This chain connects TRBV14 to TRBJ2-1; a weak D match, TRBD1 (6 bases). This CDR3 is built from 16 residues. Trimming took 0 bases from V and 9 from J, leaving 18 bases between them. CDR1 is SGHDN, CDR2 FVKESK, per germline.

In this sample, this clonotype turned up many times. The chain carries TRBV28 and TRBJ2-3, with D perhaps matching TRBD2 (5 bases). CDR3 size: 14 residues. The germline CDR1 and CDR2 sequences are MDHEN and SYDVKM. Trimming cost V 1 base and J 6 bases, with 11 bases left between them. This chain's CDR3 is CASSLFRERDTQYF. The DNA of the CDR3 is TGTGCCAGCAGTTTATTCCGGGAAAGGGATACGCAGTATTTT. Variable domain in full (rest from reference TRBV28 and TRBJ2-3): DVKVTQSSRYLVKRTGEKVFLECVQDMDHENMFWYRQDPGLGLRLIYFSYDVKMKEKGDIPEGYSVSREKKERFSLILESASTNQTSMYLCASSLFRERDTQYFGPGTRLTVL.

This clonotype was picked up many times. V usage is TRBV28 and J usage is TRBJ2-3; D may correspond to TRBD1 or TRBD2 (6 bases each). V was shortened by 5 bases and J by 6 bases, with 15 bases between the two germline ends. Germline V gene lookup returns CDR1 MDHEN and CDR2 SYDVKM. This CDR3 has 14 residues. The CDR3 is CASSVEGGGDTQYF. In DNA form, the CDR3 reads TGTGCCAGCAGTGTCGAGGGGGGTGGGGATACGCAGTATTTT.